This T cell receptor (beta chain) was captured in a study of regulatory T cells in long-lasting Graves disease. Findings and limits, study-wide: Because few samples were included, accuracy may have been lower.

Arm-PCR of CDR3 regions with iRepertoire HTBI primers generated TCR beta libraries. Study processing details: The study identified 50 to 70 TRBV and 13 to 15 TRBJ segments across samples. One entry per CDR3 protein, called by TCRdb with MiXCR from the multiplex PCR reads. TCRdb's processing, not the authors', yielded these V and J calls. The sample shows about 290,000 distinct CDR3 sequences, 20% to 25% of them seen only once. Turning to this clonotype: Its target is not known. This may be a read error: a much more frequent sequence differs by one nucleotide.

The sample's time point: persistent/refractory GD, antithyroid drugs over 5 years with positive TRAb. TCR sequences were obtained from RNA taken from PBMCs. Per American Thyroid Association guidelines, Graves' disease was diagnosed. Roughly 9 milliliters of peripheral blood were drawn into EDTA tubes. Looked up from germline, CDR1 is SGHTA and CDR2 is FQGNSA. The CDR3 runs 15 residues. The chain combines TRBV7-2 with TRBJ2-5, with 10 bases aligning to TRBD2. The TCR was taken from a female donor with Graves disease. The source material was peripheral blood mononuclear cells (PBMCs), sampled when the disease was refractory, from a patient treated with antithyroid drugs. CDR3 in DNA: TGTGCCAGCAGCCGGACTAGCGGAAAGCAAGAGGCCCAGTACTTC. Translation gives CASSRTSGKQEAQYF.